Presented here are 23 T cell receptor beta chains from one specimen sequenced in a study of blood T cell repertoires in COVID-19. Assay used: immunoSEQ multiplex PCR; TCRdb lists only in-frame clones, some missing. There are 150,000 to 200,000 clones in the sample; around 89% occur only once, and about 4.2% lies in the top ten. The material sequenced was peripheral blood. The receptors originated from a human donor in a cohort sampled during active COVID-19.

In DNA, the CDR3 is TGTGCCACCAGCAGAGATCCAGGGATAGGGCCTTATGGCTACACCTTC. Encoded protein: CATSRDPGIGPYGYTF. The chain combines TRBV15 with TRBJ1-2; D perhaps matches TRBD1 (5 bases). Germline CDR1 and CDR2: LNHNV and YYDKDF (reference sequence). Trimming took 0 bases from V and 5 from J, leaving 16 bases between them. The CDR3 is 16 amino acids. Full variable domain (remainder filled in from reference TRBV15 and TRBJ1-2): DAMVIQNPRYQVTQFGKPVTLSCSQTLNHNVMYWYQQKSSQAPKLLFHYYDKDFNNEADTPDNFQSRRPNTSFCFLDIRSPGLGDTAMYLCATSRDPGIGPYGYTFGSGTRLTVV.

This rearrangement joins TRBV30 to TRBJ1-5, with D maybe TRBD1 (6 bases). The germline gives CDR1 GTSNPN, CDR2 SVGIG (reference sequence). Trimming pared 0 bases from V and 7 bases from J, leaving 13 bases between. This CDR3 is built from 14 residues. This chain's CDR3 is CAWSVQGNWQPQHF. The CDR3 nucleotides read TGTGCCTGGAGTGTACAGGGAAATTGGCAGCCCCAGCATTTT.

This sequence joins TRBV4-3 and TRBJ2-1; 7 bases align to TRBD2. CDR3 length equals 15 residues. Germline loops: CDR1 LGHNA, CDR2 YSLEER. With 2 bases clipped from V and 6 bases from J, the junction kept 7 bases outside the gene matches. CDR3 sequence reads: CASSQPGGGGNEQFF. The CDR3 bases are TGCGCCAGCAGCCAACCCGGCGGGGGTGGCAATGAGCAGTTCTTC.

This rearrangement joins TRBV3-1 (or the pseudogene TRBV3-2) to TRBJ2-5; 12 positions match TRBD2. After removal of 5 bases from V and 5 bases from J, the junction contained 9 bases not matched to a gene. CDR3 length: 16 residues. From germline, CDR1 is LGHDT and CDR2 YNNKEL (reference sequence). CDR3 coding DNA: TGTGCCAGCAGCTCCCGACTAGCGGGAGTTTCGGAGACCCAGTACTTC. Translating gives CASSSRLAGVSETQYF.

The chain combines TRBV3-1 (or the pseudogene TRBV3-2) with TRBJ2-3; 9 bases line up with TRBD2. This CDR3 is 15 amino acids long. Germline CDR1 and CDR2: LGHDT and YNNKEL (reference sequence). J gave up 10 bases and V 0 bases, and 8 bases lay outside the gene matches. CDR3 coding DNA: TGTGCCAGCAGCCAAGACCGAGCGGGGGGCCTTTCGCAGTATTTT. This sequence encodes CASSQDRAGGLSQYF.

The chain employs TRBV5-6 and TRBJ2-1, with D possibly TRBD2 on 6 matching bases. The CDR3 is 14 amino acids. Germline CDR1 is SGHDT and CDR2 is YYEEEE. V was clipped by 0 bases and J by 9 bases, with 13 bases between them. CDR3 sequence: CASSLERVGGEQFF. The CDR3 nucleotides are TGTGCCAGCAGCTTGGAGCGGGTCGGCGGTGAGCAGTTCTTC.

The chain has TRBV4-2 and TRBJ2-7; 8 nucleotides align to TRBD1. The CDR3 is 16 residues long. The V gene end was trimmed by 3 bases and the J gene end by 1 base; junction bases not matched to a gene: 8. The germline V gene encodes CDR1 LGHNA and CDR2 YNFKEQ. CDR3 in DNA: TGTGCCAGCAGCCATCTAGGGACAGGAGCATCCTACGAGCAGTACTTC. Protein: CASSHLGTGASYEQYF.

This clone was recorded only once. At one boundary the junction diverges from the germline segment, which might be a read error. The V call is TRBV15, the J call TRBJ1-2; 7 bases agree with TRBD1. Germline V gives CDR1 LNHNV, CDR2 YYDKDF (reference sequence). The CDR3 contains 13 residues. The CDR3 DNA reads as TGTGCCTCCAGTAGGGGGCTTAACTATGGCTACACCTTC. Translation gives CASSRGLNYGYTF.

V usage is TRBV4-3 and J usage is TRBJ2-1; perhaps TRBD2 as D (5 bases). Trimming took off 0 bases at V and 3 bases at J, with 15 bases between the two ends. The CDR3 length is 17 residues. Germline V gene data show CDR1 as LGHNA and CDR2 as YSLEER. CDR3 bases: TGCGCCAGCAGCCAAGATCGAGCCAGCGGTTACTACAATGAGCAGTTCTTC. This sequence encodes CASSQDRASGYYNEQFF.

This chain uses TRBV19 with TRBJ2-1; 9 bases are a match to TRBD1. CDR3 length: 15 amino acids. The junction had 9 bases not matched to a gene; V was cut back by 4 bases and J by 8 bases. Germline CDR1 and CDR2: LNHDA and SQIVND (reference sequence). CDR3 sequence (DNA): TGTGCCAGTAGTACTCGCCGAAGGACAGGGGATGAGCAGTTCTTC. Encoded protein: CASSTRRRTGDEQFF.

The chain has TRBV18 and TRBJ2-7; 8 bases line up with TRBD2. The V segment lost 0 bases and the J segment 5 bases; nucleotides outside the gene matches: 9. The CDR3 is made up of 16 amino acids. Looked up from germline, CDR1 is KGHSH and CDR2 is LQKENI. The chain's CDR3 is CASSPPSSGTSHEQYF. Here the CDR3 DNA reads TGTGCCAGCTCACCACCGAGTAGCGGGACCTCTCACGAGCAGTACTTC.

The V gene is TRBV5-1, the J gene TRBJ2-7, with D perhaps matching TRBD2 (6 bases). The CDR3 is 14 residues long. From germline, CDR1 is SGHRS and CDR2 YFSETQ. Trimming pared 2 bases from V and 2 bases from J, leaving 11 bases between. The CDR3 nucleotides are TGCGCCAGCAGCTTCGGGGGAAAGGCCTACGAGCAGTACTTC. Its protein is CASSFGGKAYEQYF.

The chain recombines TRBV28 with TRBJ2-7; D might be TRBD2 (6 bases). V was pared by 2 bases and J by 4 bases, with 15 bases between. Germline V gives CDR1 MDHEN, CDR2 SYDVKM. The CDR3 runs to 15 residues. CDR3 in amino acids: CASSLAVGGWYEQYF. The CDR3 bases are TGTGCCAGCAGTTTAGCGGTCGGGGGTTGGTACGAGCAGTACTTC.

This clone is a singleton in its sample. The rearrangement links TRBV18 to TRBJ1-5; D unresolved. Germline assignment: CDR1 KGHSH and CDR2 LQKENI. The V end was cut by 3 bases, the J end by 5 bases, with 8 bases between. The CDR3 contains 13 residues. CDR3 residues: CASSPHLYQPQHF. In DNA form, the CDR3 reads TGTGCCAGCTCACCTCACTTGTATCAGCCCCAGCATTTT.

This chain joins TRBV19 and TRBJ1-1; possible D gene TRBD1, 6 bases. CDR1 is LNHDA and CDR2 is SQIVND in the germline V gene (reference sequence). V lost 5 bases to trimming and J lost 2 bases, with 12 bases between them. The CDR3 is 14 amino acids. CDR3 DNA sequence: TGTGCCAGTAGTTCTCGAGGGGGTAACACTGAAGCTTTCTTT. The encoded protein is CASSSRGGNTEAFF.

The V and J genes are TRBV7-2 and TRBJ2-5; 12 positions agree with TRBD2. Germline V CDR1 and CDR2: SGHTA, FQGNSA. The CDR3 has 15 residues. After removal of 6 bases from V and 5 bases from J, the junction contained 7 bases not matched to a gene. CDR3 sequence reads: CASRRTSGVGETQYF. In DNA, the CDR3 is TGTGCCAGCAGGCGGACTAGCGGGGTGGGGGAGACCCAGTACTTC.

The gene calls are TRBV2 and TRBJ2-4, with a tentative D call TRBD2 (5 bases). With 4 bases removed from V and 0 bases from J, the gap between germline ends came to 19 bases. Germline CDR1 reads SNHLY; CDR2 reads FYNNEI. This CDR3 has 18 amino acids. CDR3 in amino acids: CASSVIHRSGIAKNIQYF. CDR3 in DNA: TGTGCCAGCAGTGTCATACATAGGTCGGGGATAGCCAAAAACATTCAGTACTTC.

This rearrangement joins TRBV18 to TRBJ2-3; the D is unclear. CDR3 length: 13 residues. Germline values: CDR1 KGHSH, CDR2 LQKENI. V was clipped by 5 bases and J by 6 bases, with 12 bases between them. CDR3: CASSAPLGDTQYF. The CDR3, as DNA: TGTGCCAGCTCAGCCCCCCTAGGTGATACGCAGTATTTT.

The chain combines TRBV20-1 with TRBJ2-1; unclear D gene. V was trimmed by 2 bases and J by 7 bases, leaving 6 bases between them. The germline V gene encodes CDR1 DFQATT and CDR2 SNEGSKA (reference sequence). The CDR3 has 11 amino acids. The CDR3 loop reads CSARIQNEQFF. CDR3 nucleotides: TGCAGTGCTAGAATCCAAAATGAGCAGTTCTTC.

The CDR3 region has the DNA TGTGCCAGCAGTAGACAGGGGGAAGACTATGGCTACACCTTC. It yields the protein CASSRQGEDYGYTF. The rearrangement links TRBV27 to TRBJ1-2; 9 positions agree with TRBD1. There are 14 residues in the CDR3. Germline CDR1 MNHEY, CDR2 SMNVEV (reference sequence). J gave up 3 bases and V 5 bases, and 4 bases lay outside the gene matches.

The chain employs TRBV6-5 and TRBJ2-3; the D gene is possibly TRBD2 (5 bases). Trimming removed 2 bases from V and 3 bases from J, with 6 bases in between. Germline CDR1 is MNHEY and CDR2 is SVGAGI. The CDR3 length is 13 residues. In DNA, the CDR3 is TGTGCCAGCAGTTACGGCGGGACAGATACGCAGTATTTT. Translating it yields CASSYGGTDTQYF.

In the case of this clone: Other DNA sequences from this sample encode an identical CDR3 as well. The chain employs TRBV5-4 and TRBJ2-5, with 7 bases identical to TRBD1. The V segment lost 0 bases and the J segment 1 base; nucleotides outside the gene matches: 0. This CDR3 has 14 amino acids. Germline V gives CDR1 SGHNT, CDR2 YYREEE (reference sequence). Written as DNA, the CDR3 is TGTGCCAGCAGCTTGGCAGGGGGCCAAGAGACCCAGTACTTC. As protein: CASSLAGGQETQYF.

V is TRBV19 and J is TRBJ2-1; possible D gene TRBD2, 5 bases. Looked up from germline, CDR1 is LNHDA and CDR2 is SQIVND (reference sequence). V was clipped by 5 bases and J by 7 bases, with 21 bases between them. CDR3 length equals 16 residues. The CDR3 sequence: CASSPVAVSRGNEQFF. CDR3 nucleotide sequence: TGTGCCAGTAGTCCCGTCGCGGTTTCTCGAGGGAATGAGCAGTTCTTC.